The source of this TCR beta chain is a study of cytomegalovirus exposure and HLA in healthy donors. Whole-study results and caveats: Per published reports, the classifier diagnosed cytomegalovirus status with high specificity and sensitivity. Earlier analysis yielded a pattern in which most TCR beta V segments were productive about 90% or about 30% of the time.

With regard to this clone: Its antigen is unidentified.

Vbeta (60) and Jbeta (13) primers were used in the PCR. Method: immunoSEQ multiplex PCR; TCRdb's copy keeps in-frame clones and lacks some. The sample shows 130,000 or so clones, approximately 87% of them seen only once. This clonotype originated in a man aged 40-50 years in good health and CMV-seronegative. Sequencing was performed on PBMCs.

CDR3: CASSLEGGETQYF. CDR3 sequence (DNA): TGTGCCAGCAGCTTAGAGGGAGGCGAGACCCAGTACTTC. The V gene is TRBV7-9, the J gene TRBJ2-5, with TRBD2 as a possible D gene (6 bases). Germline V lookup: CDR1 SEHNR, CDR2 FQNEAQ (reference sequence). V was pared by 1 base and J by 5 bases, with 8 bases between. The CDR3 loop spans 13 amino acids.